The present T cell receptor beta chain was sequenced within a study of blood T cell repertoires in COVID-19. Background on the study: Specimens from acute and convalescent COVID-19 originated in the United States, Italy and Spain.

Under the authors' procedure: Using reference gene primer amplification, nucleated cell counts were estimated. Clones were read by immunoSEQ multiplex PCR, and TCRdb kept only the in-frame ones, dropping some. V, J and clone size reflect that table, while D and trimming were determined from the DNA. The data contain roughly 500,000 clones, roughly 90% of them singletons. Deletions cut 6 bases from V and 0 bases from J, with 14 bases between. The CDR3 is 15 amino acids. CDR1 MGHRA and CDR2 YSYEKL come from the germline V gene. Residents of about two dozen US areas, aged roughly 18 to 90 years, made up the participants. Recovered participants had two consecutive negative NP/OP PCR tests, healthcare professional clearance, or symptom resolution.

The clonotype was recovered from a woman in her thirties or forties who had recovered from COVID-19. The rearrangement links TRBV4-1 to TRBJ1-2; the D gene is possibly TRBD1 (6 bases). The sequenced sample was PBMCs or T cells enriched from blood (not recorded which). This CDR3 is CASRQGPLANYGYTF. CDR3 nucleotide sequence: TGCGCCAGCAGACAGGGTCCACTAGCTAACTATGGCTACACCTTC.